This TCR beta chain was documented in a study of blood T cells in healthy people across ages. For the second PCR, which ran for about 7 to 11 cycles, a sample-barcoded 5' primer and a J-beta primer mix were used. Each of the cDNA molecules was tagged by a template-switch adaptor with 12 random nucleotides. TCRdb called the 5' RACE reads again in MiXCR, with one record for every CDR3 protein. The repertoire consists of about 590,000 distinct CDR3 sequences, with roughly 31% occurring once and the leading ten covering 15% to 18%. Worth noting for this clonotype: A junction end diverges from the germline sequence, so it may reflect a read error.

The CDR3 covers 17 residues. Germline CDR1 SGHDN, CDR2 FVKESK. V usage is TRBV14 and J usage is TRBJ2-7; the match to TRBD2 covers 8 bases. This TCR was sampled from a woman of 80 years or more in good health. The sequenced sample was blood. CDR3 coding DNA: TGCGCCAGCAGCCAAGTTCTTCCCTGGTCAGCGGGAGCTGGGCAGTACTTC. This gives the protein CASSQVLPWSAGAGQYF.